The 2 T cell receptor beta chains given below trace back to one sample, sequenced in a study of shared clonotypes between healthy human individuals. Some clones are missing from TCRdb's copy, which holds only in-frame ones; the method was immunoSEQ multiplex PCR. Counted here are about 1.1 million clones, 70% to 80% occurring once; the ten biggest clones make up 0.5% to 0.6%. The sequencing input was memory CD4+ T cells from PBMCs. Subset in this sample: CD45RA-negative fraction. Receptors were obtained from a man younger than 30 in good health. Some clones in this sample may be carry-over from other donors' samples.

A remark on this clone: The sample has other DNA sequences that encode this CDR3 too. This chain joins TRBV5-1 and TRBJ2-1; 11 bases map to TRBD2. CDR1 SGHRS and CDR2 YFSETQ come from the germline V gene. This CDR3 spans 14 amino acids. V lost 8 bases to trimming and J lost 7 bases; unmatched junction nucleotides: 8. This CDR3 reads CASSLAGGLNEQFF. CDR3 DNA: TGCGCCAGTTCCCTAGCGGGAGGTTTAAATGAGCAGTTCTTC.

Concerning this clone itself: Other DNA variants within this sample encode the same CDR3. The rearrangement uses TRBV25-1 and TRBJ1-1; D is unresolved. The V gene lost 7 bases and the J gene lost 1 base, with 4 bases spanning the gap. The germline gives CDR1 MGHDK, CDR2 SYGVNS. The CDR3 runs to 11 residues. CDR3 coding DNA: TGTGCCAGCAAGGAGAACACTGAAGCTTTCTTT. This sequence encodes CASKENTEAFF.